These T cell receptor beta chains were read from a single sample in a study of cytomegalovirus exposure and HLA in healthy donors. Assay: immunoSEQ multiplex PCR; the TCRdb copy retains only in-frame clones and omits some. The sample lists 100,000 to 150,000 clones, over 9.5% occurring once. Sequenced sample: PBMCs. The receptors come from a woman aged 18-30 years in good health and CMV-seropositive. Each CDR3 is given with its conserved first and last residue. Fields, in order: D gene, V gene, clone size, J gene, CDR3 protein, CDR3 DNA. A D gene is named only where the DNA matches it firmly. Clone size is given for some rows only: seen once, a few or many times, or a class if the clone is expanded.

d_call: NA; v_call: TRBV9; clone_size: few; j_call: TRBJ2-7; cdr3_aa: CASSPSRFGYEQYF; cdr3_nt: TGTGCCAGCAGCCCCTCACGCTTCGGTTACGAGCAGTACTTC
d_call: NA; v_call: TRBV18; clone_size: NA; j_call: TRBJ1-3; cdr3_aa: CASSSEGRSSGNTIYF; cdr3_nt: TGTGCCAGCTCATCGGAGGGTCGCAGCTCTGGAAACACCATATATTTT
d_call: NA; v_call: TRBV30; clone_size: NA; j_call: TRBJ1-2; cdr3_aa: CAWGSWAANYGYTF; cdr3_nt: TGTGCCTGGGGCTCCTGGGCAGCTAACTATGGCTACACCTTC
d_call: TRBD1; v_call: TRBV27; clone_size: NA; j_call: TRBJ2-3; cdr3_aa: CASSFGTGWTDTQYF; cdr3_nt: TGTGCCAGCAGTTTCGGGACAGGGTGGACAGATACGCAGTATTTT
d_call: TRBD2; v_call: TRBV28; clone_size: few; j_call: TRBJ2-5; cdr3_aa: CASSSLAGGETQYF; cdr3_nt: TGTGCCAGCAGTTCTTTAGCGGGAGGAGAGACCCAGTACTTC
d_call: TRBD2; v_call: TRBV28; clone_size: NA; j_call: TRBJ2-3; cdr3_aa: CASSLYAGLVSGVATDTQYF; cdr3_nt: TGTGCCAGCAGTTTGTATGCGGGACTAGTATCAGGGGTGGCCACAGATACGCAGTATTTT
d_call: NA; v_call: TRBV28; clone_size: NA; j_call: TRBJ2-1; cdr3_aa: CASSPPAGEQFF; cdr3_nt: TGTGCCAGCAGTCCCCCAGCGGGCGAGCAGTTCTTC
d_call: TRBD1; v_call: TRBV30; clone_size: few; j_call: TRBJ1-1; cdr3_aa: CAGGTGPTEAFF; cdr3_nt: TGTGCCGGAGGGACAGGGCCCACTGAAGCTTTCTTT
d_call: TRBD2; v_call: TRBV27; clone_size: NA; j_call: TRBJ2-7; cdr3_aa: CASSHKSGGYEQYF; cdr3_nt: TGTGCCAGCAGCCACAAGTCGGGGGGCTACGAGCAGTACTTC
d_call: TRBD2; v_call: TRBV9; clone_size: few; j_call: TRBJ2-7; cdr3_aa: CASSAGLAGVYEQYF; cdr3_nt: TGTGCCAGCAGCGCCGGACTAGCGGGAGTCTACGAGCAGTACTTC
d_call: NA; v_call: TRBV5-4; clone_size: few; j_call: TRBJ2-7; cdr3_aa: CASSDAQGSSSYEQYF; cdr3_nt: TGTGCCAGCAGCGACGCACAGGGTTCAAGCTCCTACGAGCAGTACTTC
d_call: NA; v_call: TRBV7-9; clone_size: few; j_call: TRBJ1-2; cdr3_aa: CASSSRGWPNYGYTF; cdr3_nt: TGTGCCAGCAGTTCAAGGGGGTGGCCTAACTATGGCTACACCTTC
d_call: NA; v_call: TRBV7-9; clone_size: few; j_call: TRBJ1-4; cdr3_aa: CASAVGLASPHEKLFF; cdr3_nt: TGTGCCAGCGCCGTTGGTCTGGCTTCTCCTCATGAAAAACTGTTTTTT
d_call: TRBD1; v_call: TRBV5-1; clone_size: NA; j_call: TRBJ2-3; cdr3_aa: CASALGGQSTDTQYF; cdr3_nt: TGCGCCAGCGCACTAGGGGGACAGAGCACAGATACGCAGTATTTT
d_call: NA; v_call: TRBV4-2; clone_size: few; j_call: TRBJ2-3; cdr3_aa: CASSQRGTDTQYF; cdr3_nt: TGTGCCAGCAGCCAACGGGGCACAGATACGCAGTATTTT
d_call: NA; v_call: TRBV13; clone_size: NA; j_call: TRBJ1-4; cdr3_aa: CASSRTATNEKLFF; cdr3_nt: TGTGCCAGCAGCCGGACAGCAACTAATGAAAAACTGTTTTTT
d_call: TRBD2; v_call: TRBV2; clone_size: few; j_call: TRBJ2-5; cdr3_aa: CAGRLAGGPGETQYF; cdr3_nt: TGTGCCGGTAGACTAGCGGGAGGGCCAGGAGAGACCCAGTACTTC
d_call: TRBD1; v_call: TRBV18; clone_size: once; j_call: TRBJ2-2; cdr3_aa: CASPMPGQPNTGELFF; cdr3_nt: TGTGCCAGCCCTATGCCGGGACAGCCGAACACCGGGGAGCTGTTTTTT
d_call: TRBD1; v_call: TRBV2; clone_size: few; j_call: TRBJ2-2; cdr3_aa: CASSAWDRVPGELFF; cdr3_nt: TGTGCCAGCAGTGCCTGGGACAGGGTCCCCGGGGAGCTGTTTTTT
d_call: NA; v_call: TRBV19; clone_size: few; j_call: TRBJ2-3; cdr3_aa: CASTMGASKSTDTQYF; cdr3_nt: TGTGCCAGTACCATGGGGGCCTCCAAAAGCACAGATACGCAGTATTTT
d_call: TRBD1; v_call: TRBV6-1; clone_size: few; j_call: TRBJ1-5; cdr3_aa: CASSEQGGNQPQHF; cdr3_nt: TGTGCCAGCAGTGAACAGGGGGGCAATCAGCCCCAGCATTTT
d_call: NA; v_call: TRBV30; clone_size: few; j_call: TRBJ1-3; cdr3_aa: CAWSRAKQASGNTIYF; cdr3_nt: TGTGCCTGGAGCCGAGCGAAACAGGCATCTGGAAACACCATATATTTT
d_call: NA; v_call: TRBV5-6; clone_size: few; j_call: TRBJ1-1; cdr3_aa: CASSAQDRAFF; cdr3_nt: TGTGCCAGCAGCGCACAGGACCGAGCTTTCTTT
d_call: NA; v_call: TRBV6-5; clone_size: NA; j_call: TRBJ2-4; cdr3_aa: CASSGPTNIQYF; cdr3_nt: TGTGCTAGCAGTGGCCCCACAAACATTCAGTACTTC
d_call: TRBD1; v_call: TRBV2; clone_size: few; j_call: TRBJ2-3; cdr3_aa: CASGDRGRDTQYF; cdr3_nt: TGTGCCAGCGGGGACAGGGGGAGAGATACGCAGTATTTT
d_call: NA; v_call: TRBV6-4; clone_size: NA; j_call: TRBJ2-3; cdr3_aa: CASSLQFGGTDTQYF; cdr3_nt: TGTGCCAGCAGTTTGCAGTTTGGGGGCACGGATACGCAGTATTTT
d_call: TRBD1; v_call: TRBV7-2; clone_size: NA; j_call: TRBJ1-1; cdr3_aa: CASSLGAGGNTEAFF; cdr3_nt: TGTGCCAGCAGCTTAGGTGCAGGGGGGAACACTGAAGCTTTCTTT
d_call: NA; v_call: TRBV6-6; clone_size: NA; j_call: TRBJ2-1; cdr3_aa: CASSFPLGTNNEQFF; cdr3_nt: TGTGCCAGCAGTTTCCCCCTAGGAACAAACAATGAGCAGTTCTTC
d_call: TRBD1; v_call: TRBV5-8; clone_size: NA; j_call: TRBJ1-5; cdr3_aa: CASSPGTGNRPQHF; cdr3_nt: TGTGCCAGCAGCCCCGGGACAGGGAATCGGCCCCAGCATTTT
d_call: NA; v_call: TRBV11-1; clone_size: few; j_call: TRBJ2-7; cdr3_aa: CASSFGRMGVEQYF; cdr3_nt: TGTGCCAGCAGCTTTGGGAGAATGGGTGTCGAGCAGTACTTC
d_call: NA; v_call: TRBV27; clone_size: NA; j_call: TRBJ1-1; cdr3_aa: CASRRVSGHTEAFF; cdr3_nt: TGTGCCAGCAGACGCGTCTCGGGTCACACTGAAGCTTTCTTT
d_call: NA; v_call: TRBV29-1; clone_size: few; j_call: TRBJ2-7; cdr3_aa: CSVKWQGKAYEQYF; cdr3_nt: TGCAGCGTTAAGTGGCAGGGGAAAGCCTACGAGCAGTACTTC
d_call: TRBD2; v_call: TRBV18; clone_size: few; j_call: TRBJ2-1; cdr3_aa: CASSPNSGEIYNEQFF; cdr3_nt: TGTGCCAGCTCACCGAATAGCGGGGAAATTTACAATGAGCAGTTCTTC
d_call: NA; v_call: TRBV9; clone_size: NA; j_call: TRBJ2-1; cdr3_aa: CASSVDPRDEQFF; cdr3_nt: TGTGCCAGCAGCGTAGATCCCAGGGATGAGCAGTTCTTC
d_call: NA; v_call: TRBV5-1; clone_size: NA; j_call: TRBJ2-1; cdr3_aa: CASSEWGGDEQFF; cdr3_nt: TGCGCCAGCAGCGAGTGGGGGGGCGATGAGCAGTTCTTC
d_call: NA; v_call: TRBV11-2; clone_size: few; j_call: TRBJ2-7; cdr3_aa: CASSLQSGHPTYEQYF; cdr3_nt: TGTGCCAGCAGCCTACAGTCGGGACATCCCACCTACGAGCAGTACTTC
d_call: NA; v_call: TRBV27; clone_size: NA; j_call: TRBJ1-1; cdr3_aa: CASSLWGRRGQGGGVNTEAFF; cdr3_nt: TGTGCCAGCAGTTTATGGGGGAGACGGGGCCAGGGTGGGGGGGTGAACACTGAAGCTTTCTTT
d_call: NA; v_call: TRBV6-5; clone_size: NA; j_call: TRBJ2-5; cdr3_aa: CASSYERDRRQAQYF; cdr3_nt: TGTGCCAGCAGTTACGAACGGGATAGAAGGCAGGCCCAGTACTTC
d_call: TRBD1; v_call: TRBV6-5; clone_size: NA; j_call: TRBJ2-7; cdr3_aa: CASSSPGQSAYEQYF; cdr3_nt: TGTGCCAGCAGTTCCCCGGGACAGAGCGCGTACGAGCAGTACTTC
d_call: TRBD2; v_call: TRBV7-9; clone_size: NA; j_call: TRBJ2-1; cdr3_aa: CASSSAGDGEQFF; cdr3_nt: TGTGCCAGCAGCTCAGCGGGAGACGGTGAGCAGTTCTTC
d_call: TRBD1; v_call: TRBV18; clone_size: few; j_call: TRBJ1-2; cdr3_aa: CASKDRALYGYTF; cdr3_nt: TGTGCCAGCAAGGACAGGGCCCTCTATGGCTACACCTTC
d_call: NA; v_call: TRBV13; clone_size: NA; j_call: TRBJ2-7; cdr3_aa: CASSFQTPKSPYEQYF; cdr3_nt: TGTGCCAGCAGCTTTCAGACTCCAAAGAGCCCCTACGAGCAGTACTTC
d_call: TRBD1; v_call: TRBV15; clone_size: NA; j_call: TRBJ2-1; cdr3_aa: CATSSRGLANEQFF; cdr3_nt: TGTGCCACCAGCAGCAGGGGGCTAGCAAATGAGCAGTTCTTC
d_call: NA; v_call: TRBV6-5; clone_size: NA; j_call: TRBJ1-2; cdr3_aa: CASSSPGDGYTF; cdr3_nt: TGTGCCAGCAGTTCTCCAGGGGATGGCTACACCTTC
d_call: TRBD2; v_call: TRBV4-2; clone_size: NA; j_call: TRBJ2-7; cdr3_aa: CASSQSLLAGSDEQYF; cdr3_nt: TGTGCCAGCAGCCAGTCACTACTAGCGGGATCGGACGAGCAGTACTTC
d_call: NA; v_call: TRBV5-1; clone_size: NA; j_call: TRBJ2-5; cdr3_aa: CASSLPPNQETQYF; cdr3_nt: TGCGCCAGCAGCTTGCCCCCTAACCAAGAGACCCAGTACTTC
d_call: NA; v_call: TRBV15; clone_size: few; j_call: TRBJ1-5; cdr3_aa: CATSRELGAGQPQHF; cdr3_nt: TGTGCCACCAGCAGAGAGTTGGGGGCAGGGCAGCCCCAGCATTTT
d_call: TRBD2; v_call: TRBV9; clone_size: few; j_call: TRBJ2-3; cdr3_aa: CASSPRGETDTQYF; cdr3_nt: TGTGCCAGCAGCCCCCGGGGGGAAACAGATACGCAGTATTTT
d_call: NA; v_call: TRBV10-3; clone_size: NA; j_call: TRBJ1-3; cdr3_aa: CAISESFLGNTIYF; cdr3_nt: TGTGCCATCAGTGAGTCCTTTCTGGGAAACACCATATATTTT
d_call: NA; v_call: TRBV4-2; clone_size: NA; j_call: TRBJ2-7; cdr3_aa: CASSQEAARLYEQYF; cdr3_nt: TGTGCCAGCAGCCAAGAGGCGGCTAGATTATACGAGCAGTACTTC
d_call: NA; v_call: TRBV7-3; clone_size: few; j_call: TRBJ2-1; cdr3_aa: CASSLRAGNSYNEQFF; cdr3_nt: TGTGCCAGCAGCTTAAGGGCGGGCAACTCCTACAATGAGCAGTTCTTC
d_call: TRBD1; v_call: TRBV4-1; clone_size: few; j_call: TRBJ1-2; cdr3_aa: CASSHDPGQGTGGYTF; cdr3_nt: TGCGCCAGCAGCCATGATCCGGGACAGGGGACGGGCGGCTACACCTTC
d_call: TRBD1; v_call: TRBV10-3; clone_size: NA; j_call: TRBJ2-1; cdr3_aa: CAIREQGATNEQFF; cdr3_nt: TGTGCCATCAGGGAACAGGGGGCGACGAATGAGCAGTTCTTC
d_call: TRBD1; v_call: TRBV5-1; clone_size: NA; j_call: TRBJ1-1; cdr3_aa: CASSEGQGNTEAFF; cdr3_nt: TGCGCCAGCAGCGAGGGACAGGGGAACACTGAAGCTTTCTTT
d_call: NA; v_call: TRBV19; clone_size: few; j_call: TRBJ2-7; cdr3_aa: CASSIEAGFYEQYF; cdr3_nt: TGTGCCAGTAGTATCGAGGCAGGGTTCTACGAGCAGTACTTC